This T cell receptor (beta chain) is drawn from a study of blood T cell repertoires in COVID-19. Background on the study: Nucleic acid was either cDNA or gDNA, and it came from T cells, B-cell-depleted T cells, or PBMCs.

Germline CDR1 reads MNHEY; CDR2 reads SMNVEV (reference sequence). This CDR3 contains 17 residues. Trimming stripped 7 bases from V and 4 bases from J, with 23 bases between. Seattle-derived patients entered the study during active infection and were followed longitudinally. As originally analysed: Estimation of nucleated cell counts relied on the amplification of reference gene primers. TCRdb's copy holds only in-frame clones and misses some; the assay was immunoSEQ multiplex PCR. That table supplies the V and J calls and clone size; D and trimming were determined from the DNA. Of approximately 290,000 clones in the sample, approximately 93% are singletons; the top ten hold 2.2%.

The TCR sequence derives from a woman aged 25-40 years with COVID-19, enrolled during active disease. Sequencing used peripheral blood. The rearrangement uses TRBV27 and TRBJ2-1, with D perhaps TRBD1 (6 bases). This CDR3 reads CASTPNGPGQVYNEQFF. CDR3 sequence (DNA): TGTGCCAGCACCCCCAATGGTCCGGGACAAGTATACAATGAGCAGTTCTTC.